The rows below give T cell receptor beta chains drawn from one sample of a study of T cell responses to AZD1222 COVID-19 vaccine. Data came from immunoSEQ multiplex PCR; TCRdb stores just in-frame clones and leaves some out. The sample has more than 75,000 clones; approximately 91% are singletons. This sample comprised peripheral blood, obtained on day 0 of AZD1222 vaccination. The source of these receptors is an adult in good health. Each CDR3 is given with its conserved first and last residue.

J: TRBJ1-1
V: TRBV6-2/TRBV6-3
CDR3: CASSLQGFTEAFF

J: TRBJ1-1
V: TRBV7-9
CDR3: CASSFTTGGTEAFF

J: TRBJ1-1
V: TRBV6-5
CDR3: CASSYGGALNTEAFF

J: TRBJ2-7
V: TRBV7-9
CDR3: CASSGGGVAPYEQYF

J: TRBJ2-5
V: TRBV24-1
CDR3: CATSDGRQETQYF

J: TRBJ2-1
V: TRBV18
CDR3: CASSPSGLARNEQFF

J: TRBJ1-2
V: TRBV20-1
CDR3: CSASNGGLNYGYTF

J: TRBJ2-1
V: TRBV2
CDR3: CASRGLAQRRAYNEQFF

J: TRBJ1-2
V: TRBV4-3
CDR3: CASSQDWQGNYGYTF

J: TRBJ1-4
V: TRBV7-9
CDR3: CASSLSQGSNEKLFF

J: TRBJ1-5
V: TRBV2
CDR3: CASSETGFSNQPQHF

J: TRBJ1-6
V: TRBV7-3
CDR3: CASSLNSVGNSPLHF

J: TRBJ1-2
V: TRBV4-3
CDR3: CASSQQTGGYGYTF

J: TRBJ1-2
V: TRBV5-4
CDR3: CASSLDSGPYQGYTF

J: TRBJ2-7
V: TRBV5-1
CDR3: CASSPPGGEAEQYF

J: TRBJ1-4
V: TRBV29-1
CDR3: CSVRWGHLIEKLFF

J: TRBJ2-7
V: TRBV6-1
CDR3: CASSELAAPTRGYF

J: TRBJ1-5
V: TRBV29-1
CDR3: CSVEEGTGGNQPQHF

J: TRBJ1-1
V: TRBV5-6
CDR3: CASSFGPGLGTEAFF

J: TRBJ2-7
V: TRBV15
CDR3: CATSSWAEQYF

J: TRBJ1-5
V: TRBV6-5
CDR3: CASSYHRGGNQPQHF

J: TRBJ2-3
V: TRBV2
CDR3: CASSGGGGAADTQYF

J: TRBJ2-7
V: TRBV6-5
CDR3: CASSYSRIGDSYEQYF

J: TRBJ1-5
V: TRBV21-1
CDR3: CASSPPGQGTSNQPQHF

J: TRBJ2-2
V: TRBV4-3
CDR3: CASSQDGGTTGELFF

J: TRBJ2-7
V: TRBV9
CDR3: CASSPTTGTATYEQYF

J: TRBJ1-2
V: TRBV5-4
CDR3: CASRRGQDGYTF

J: TRBJ1-2
V: TRBV15
CDR3: CATSRGTAASGYYGYTF

J: TRBJ1-5
V: TRBV5-1
CDR3: CASSLGSGVQPQHF

J: TRBJ2-2
V: TRBV27
CDR3: CASSSPLRGRTGELFF

J: TRBJ2-5
V: TRBV6-5
CDR3: CASGGEYQETQYF

J: TRBJ1-5
V: TRBV10-3
CDR3: CAISEWAGNQPQHF

J: TRBJ1-5
V: TRBV4-1
CDR3: CASSRQAVGQPQHF

J: TRBJ1-2
V: TRBV28
CDR3: CASSLIGGLWGSYTF

J: TRBJ2-1
V: TRBV6-6
CDR3: CASSPGTSHVEQFF

J: TRBJ1-6
V: TRBV6-2/TRBV6-3
CDR3: CASSYVRDNSPLHF

J: TRBJ2-7
V: TRBV7-2
CDR3: CASSISGGSSYEQYF

J: TRBJ1-6
V: TRBV27
CDR3: CASRGQGGSPLHF

J: TRBJ1-4
V: TRBV5-1
CDR3: CASSLVGSHNEKLFF

J: TRBJ2-7
V: TRBV27
CDR3: CASSPRREASYEQYF

J: TRBJ1-5
V: TRBV4-2
CDR3: CASSQDWGSQPQHF

J: TRBJ1-3
V: TRBV5-6
CDR3: CASSKDNRAGNTIYF

J: TRBJ2-2
V: TRBV7-7
CDR3: CASSLAGATNTGELFF

J: TRBJ2-7
V: TRBV3-1/TRBV3-2
CDR3: CASSLWTQYDF

J: TRBJ2-1
V: TRBV6-1
CDR3: CASRDILDEQFF